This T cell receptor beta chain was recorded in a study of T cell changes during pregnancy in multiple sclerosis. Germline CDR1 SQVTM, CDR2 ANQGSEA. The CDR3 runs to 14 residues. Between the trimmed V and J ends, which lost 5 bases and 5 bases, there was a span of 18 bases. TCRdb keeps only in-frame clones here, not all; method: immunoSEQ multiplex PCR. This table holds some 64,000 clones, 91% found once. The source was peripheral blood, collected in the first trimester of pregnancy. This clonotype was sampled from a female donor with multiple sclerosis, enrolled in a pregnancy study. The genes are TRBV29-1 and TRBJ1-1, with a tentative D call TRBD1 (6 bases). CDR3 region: CSVIRQGIETEAFF. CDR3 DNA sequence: TGCAGCGTTATAAGGCAGGGGATAGAAACTGAAGCTTTCTTT. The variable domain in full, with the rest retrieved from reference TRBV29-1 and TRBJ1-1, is SAVISQKPSRDICQRGTSLTIQCQVDSQVTMMFWYRQQPGQSLTLIATANQGSEATYESGFVIDKFPISRPNLTFSTLTVSNMSPEDSSIYLCSVIRQGIETEAFFGQGTRLTVV.